The clone carrying this T cell receptor beta chain was seen more than once but under ten times. The target antigen is unknown. This entry comes from a study of esophageal squamous cell carcinoma under preoperative chemotherapy. Study overall: TCR repertoires were profiled from both peripheral blood T cells and tumor-infiltrating lymphocytes.

Notes on the study in general: Tumor-infiltrating lymphocytes showed no significant post-chemotherapy TCR diversity increase, unlike peripheral T cells. After treatment, tumor-infiltrating lymphocytes apparently came partly from blood T cells.

TCRdb redid the calling of the PCR reads with MiXCR, one entry per CDR3 protein. The table lists 25,000 to 35,000 distinct CDR3 sequences, less than 55% of them singletons. CDR3 length: 12 amino acids. The time point: before preoperative PTX-NDP chemotherapy. This specimen was taken from a patient given preoperative chemotherapy. This clonotype was sampled from a human donor with esophageal squamous cell carcinoma. The donor label of this sample is uncertain. V and J are TRBV12-3 or TRBV12-4 and TRBJ2-3; D unresolved. The DNA end is a closer match to TRBJ2-7, so the J assignment may be wrong. CDR3: CASSPSVDEQYF. DNA of the CDR3: TGTGCCAGCAGTCCTTCCGTGGACGAGCAGTACTTC.